These 20 T cell receptor beta chains were all obtained from the same sample, sequenced in a study of beta chain features in type 1 diabetes (dated by TCRdb to the late 2010s). The study at large found these results: Type 1 diabetes patients showed a moderate but significant shortening of TCRB CDR3 length in all four CD4+ subsets.

Their target antigens are unknown. Library method: the immunoSEQ multiplex PCR assay. The High Capacity cDNA Reverse Transcription Kit was used to reverse transcribe all of the isolated RNA, meaning that expressed TCRB transcripts were what got sequenced. TCRdb took this table from immuneACCESS and kept in-frame rearrangements with V and J called. Such tables lack part of the clones; where checked against another copy, unresolved V genes explain under half of the gap, and the rest is unexplained. The sample yields over 150,000 clones; approximately 8.1% were counted once. About 0.5% of the sample goes to the ten largest clones. Sequencing used central memory CD4+ T cells from blood. These receptors originate from a man aged 18 to 29 with type 1 diabetes.

With regard to this clone: The same CDR3 arises from other DNA sequences in this sample as well. The chain uses TRBV7-6 and TRBJ2-5, with TRBD1 matching over 8 bases. Looked up from germline, CDR1 is SGHVS and CDR2 is FNYEAQ. The CDR3 has 15 residues. After removal of 1 base from V and 5 bases from J, the junction contained 6 bases not matched to a gene. CDR3 nucleotides: TGTGCCAGCAGCTTAGGACAGGGGCAGGGTGAGACCCAGTACTTC. Protein sequence: CASSLGQGQGETQYF.

The V gene is TRBV28, the J gene TRBJ2-7; 7 bases fit TRBD1. This CDR3 has 13 amino acids. V lost 6 bases and J lost 7; bases outside the gene matches: 9. The V gene's germline CDR1 is MDHEN and CDR2 SYDVKM. The CDR3 protein is CASRGGPPKEQYF. The CDR3 bases are TGTGCCAGCAGAGGGGGCCCCCCTAAAGAGCAGTACTTC.

V is TRBV30 and J is TRBJ2-5; no definite D call. The DNA end is more similar to TRBJ2-7, so the J call may be wrong. Germline V gene lookup returns CDR1 GTSNPN and CDR2 SVGIG (reference sequence). The CDR3 has 12 amino acids. CDR3 residues: CAWARGSYEQYF. The CDR3 DNA reads as TGTGCCTGGGCTCGAGGAAGCTACGAGCAGTACTTC.

This clone was observed a few times. The junction departs from germline at one end; a sequencing error may be responsible. V and J are TRBV7-9 and TRBJ2-7; possible D gene TRBD1, 5 bases. Germline V CDR1 and CDR2: SEHNR, FQNEAQ (reference sequence). The CDR3 contains 17 residues. The CDR3 reads CASILINRRVSSYEQYF. The DNA for the CDR3 is TGTGCCAGCATCTTAATCAACAGGCGCGTTAGCTCCTACGAGCAGTACTTC.

This clone was observed a few times. The V gene is TRBV5-1, the J gene TRBJ2-4, with 7 bases matching TRBD1. The trim removed 4 bases at V and 3 bases at J, leaving 7 bases unmatched. The germline gives CDR1 SGHRS, CDR2 YFSETQ. The CDR3 is made up of 15 amino acids. The CDR3, as DNA: TGCGCCAGCAGCCCGACAGGGTCTGACAAAAACATTCAGTACTTC. It codes for CASSPTGSDKNIQYF.

This clone was detected a few times. The same CDR3 also results from other DNA sequences found in this sample. The V and J genes are TRBV29-1 and TRBJ1-5, with 8 bases lining up with TRBD1. The CDR3 spans 14 residues. CDR1 and CDR2 from the germline V gene are SQVTM and ANQGSEA. Trimming took 4 bases from V and 2 from J; bases not matched to a gene: 4. CDR3 amino acids: CSVATGDGNQPQHF. The CDR3 nucleotides read TGCAGCGTTGCGACAGGGGACGGCAATCAGCCCCAGCATTTT. Together with reference TRBV29-1 and TRBJ1-5, the CDR3 gives the full variable domain: SAVISQKPSRDICQRGTSLTIQCQVDSQVTMMFWYRQQPGQSLTLIATANQGSEATYESGFVIDKFPISRPNLTFSTLTVSNMSPEDSSIYLCSVATGDGNQPQHFGDGTRLSIL.

The CDR3 spells CASSFNPLGTGSNEQYF. The CDR3 DNA reads TGCGCCAGCAGCTTTAACCCCCTTGGGACAGGGTCCAACGAGCAGTACTTC. The V gene is TRBV5-1, the J gene TRBJ2-7; TRBD1 matches 9 bases. Germline CDR1 SGHRS, CDR2 YFSETQ. The CDR3 covers 17 residues. V lost 2 bases, J lost 5 bases, and 14 bases stayed unmatched.

This clone was observed a few times. This chain uses TRBV19 with TRBJ1-5; tentatively, D is TRBD1 (5 bases). V shed 11 bases and J shed 6 bases, with 8 bases lying between them. Germline CDR1 and CDR2: LNHDA and SQIVND (reference sequence). The CDR3 runs to 10 residues. Here the CDR3 DNA reads TGTGCCGGGGCCCCTCAGCCCCAGCATTTT. Its translation is CAGAPQPQHF. Together with reference TRBV19 and TRBJ1-5, the CDR3 gives the full variable domain: DGGITQSPKYLFRKEGQNVTLSCEQNLNHDAMYWYRQDPGQGLRLIYYSQIVNDFQKGDIAEGYSVSREKKESFPLTVTSAQKNPTAFYLCAGAPQPQHFGDGTRLSIL.

The chain couples TRBV5-1 to TRBJ2-1, with 10 bases matching TRBD2. The CDR3 extends over 15 amino acids. V lost 1 base, J lost 10 bases, and 8 bases stayed unmatched. The germline CDR1 and CDR2 sequences are SGHRS and YFSETQ. The CDR3 sequence: CASSLIGLAASEQFF. In DNA form, the CDR3 reads TGCGCCAGCAGCTTGATAGGACTAGCGGCCTCCGAGCAGTTCTTC. The entire variable domain, with the rest obtained from reference TRBV5-1 and TRBJ2-1, is as follows: KAGVTQTPRYLIKTRGQQVTLSCSPISGHRSVSWYQQTPGQGLQFLFEYFSETQRNKGNFPGRFSGRQFSNSRSEMNVSTLELGDSALYLCASSLIGLAASEQFFGPGTRLTVL.

J is TRBJ2-1 and V is TRBV5-6, with 9 bases aligning to TRBD2. The CDR3 contains 14 residues. Germline CDR1 and CDR2: SGHDT and YYEEEE. Trimming removed 9 bases from V and 4 bases from J; junction bases left unmatched: 8. In DNA, the CDR3 is TGTGCCACCCACAGCGGGGGGCTATACAATGAGCAGTTCTTC. Amino acids: CATHSGGLYNEQFF.

This clone was seen more than once but under ten times. The rearrangement uses TRBV6-6 and TRBJ2-3, with TRBD2 identical over 10 bases. The germline gives CDR1 MNHNY, CDR2 SVGAGI (reference sequence). The V gene end was trimmed by 0 bases and the J gene end by 5 bases; junction bases not matched to a gene: 2. The CDR3 runs 15 residues. CDR3 in DNA: TGTGCCAGCAGTTACTCGATAGCGGGAGGAGATACGCAGTATTTT. Amino acid sequence: CASSYSIAGGDTQYF.

CDR3 bases: TGCGCCAGCAGCTTCTCGTTATCGGATCGAGGCGAGCAGTACTTC. Protein: CASSFSLSDRGEQYF. J is TRBJ2-7 and V is TRBV5-1; no firm D call. V was clipped by 2 bases and J by 6 bases, with 18 bases between them. Germline values: CDR1 SGHRS, CDR2 YFSETQ. This CDR3 comprises 15 residues.

This clone has only a few counts. The rearrangement links TRBV6-6 to TRBJ1-6; D ambiguous. Germline V CDR1 and CDR2: MNHNY, SVGAGI (reference sequence). The CDR3 is 15 amino acids. Between the trimmed V and J ends, which lost 6 bases and 7 bases, there was a span of 16 bases. The CDR3 nucleotides read TGTGCCAGCAGACCTACCGGGAGAGAGAATTCACCCCTCCACTTT. Protein sequence: CASRPTGRENSPLHF.

Remarks on this clone: The identical CDR3 is also encoded by other nucleotide sequences in the sample. The V call is TRBV29-1, the J call TRBJ1-2, with 7 bases matching TRBD1. CDR1 is SQVTM and CDR2 is ANQGSEA in the germline V gene. With V trimmed by 1 base and J by 4 bases, 6 bases remained unmatched. This CDR3 spans 14 amino acids. CDR3 coding DNA: TGCAGCGTTGAAGGGAGGGGGCTGGGCTATGGCTACACCTTC. Protein: CSVEGRGLGYGYTF.

This clone occurred a few times. The V and J genes are TRBV28 and TRBJ2-2; a possible D gene is TRBD2 (6 bases). Germline V lookup: CDR1 MDHEN, CDR2 SYDVKM. The CDR3 spans 13 residues. CDR3 region: CACQGGNTGELFF. CDR3 sequence (DNA): TGTGCGTGCCAGGGAGGAAACACCGGGGAGCTGTTTTTT.

The CDR3 DNA sequence: TGTGCCTGGAGTAGACAAGATAATTCACCCCTCCACTTT. It translates to CAWSRQDNSPLHF. The chain carries TRBV30 and TRBJ1-6; D call uncertain. From germline, CDR1 is GTSNPN and CDR2 SVGIG (reference sequence). This CDR3 is 13 amino acids long. The V end lost 2 bases, the J end lost 5 bases, and 7 bases lay between the germline ends.

The chain is built from TRBV4-3 and TRBJ2-2; the match to TRBD2 covers 8 bases. Germline V CDR1 and CDR2: LGHNA, YSLEER. The CDR3 totals 13 residues. This CDR3 is CASREAVSGELFF. The CDR3, as DNA: TGCGCGTCGCGGGAGGCCGTCTCCGGGGAGCTGTTTTTT.

J is TRBJ2-5 and V is TRBV9; 15 nucleotides align to TRBD2. Germline V gives CDR1 SGDLS, CDR2 YYNGEE. V was clipped by 3 bases and J by 2 bases; unmatched bases: 5. This CDR3 contains 17 residues. CDR3 nucleotide sequence: TGTGCCAGCAGCGCCGGGACTAGCGGGGGGCGGCAAGAGACCCAGTACTTC. It is translated as CASSAGTSGGRQETQYF.

This clone was observed at least ten times. The chain employs TRBV29-1 and TRBJ2-7, with 12 bases fitting TRBD1. The germline CDR1 and CDR2 sequences are SQVTM and ANQGSEA. V dropped 3 bases and J dropped 9; count of bases not matched to a gene: 6. The CDR3 runs 13 residues. The CDR3 reads CSVEGQGAPGQYF. CDR3 in DNA: TGCAGCGTTGAGGGACAGGGGGCCCCGGGGCAGTACTTC.

The V call is TRBV30, the J call TRBJ1-5; weak D call: TRBD1 (5 bases). Germline CDR1 and CDR2: GTSNPN and SVGIG (reference sequence). Trimming cost V 5 bases and J 0 bases, with 8 bases left between them. This CDR3 is 13 amino acids long. CDR3 sequence (DNA): TGTGCCTGGCAGACAGATAGCAATCAGCCCCAGCATTTT. Translation: CAWQTDSNQPQHF.